Below, 23 T cell receptor beta chains from the same sample are listed, as sequenced in a study of T cell responses to AZD1222 COVID-19 vaccine (dated by TCRdb to the early 2020s). Receptor amplification or capture employed the immunoSEQ multiplex PCR assay. TCRdb limited this immuneACCESS table to in-frame rearrangements with V and J called. A share of clones is missing; checked studies link under half to unresolved V genes, and the rest is unexplained. The sample profile shows 90,000 to 150,000 clones; 80% to 90% of them were found once. The ten largest clones take up approximately 1.3% of the sample. This sample's time point label indicates: baseline before first vaccination. The sample consisted of peripheral blood, taken on day 0 of AZD1222 vaccination. All receptors come from an adult in good health.

This clone was counted a single time. The chain couples TRBV6-7 to TRBJ1-3; D is undetermined. TRBV6-7 is placed among ORFs of uncertain function. V was trimmed by 1 base and J by 0 bases, leaving 10 bases between them. This CDR3 contains 16 residues. This chain's CDR3 is CASSYLVAYSGNTIYF. CDR3 bases: TGTGCCAGCAGTTACTTGGTGGCTTACTCTGGAAACACCATATATTTT.

The chain joins TRBV4-2 to TRBJ2-5, with D possibly being TRBD2 (6 bases). CDR3 size: 13 residues. Looked up from germline, CDR1 is LGHNA and CDR2 is YNFKEQ. V was shortened by 8 bases and J by 5 bases, with 15 bases between the two germline ends. In DNA, the CDR3 is TGTGCCAGCGGACCGGGGGTCGGGGAGACCCAGTACTTC. Its translation: CASGPGVGETQYF.

The V and J genes are TRBV6-1 and TRBJ2-5; TRBD2 might be the D (5 bases). The V and J ends lost 4 bases and 1 base respectively, with 16 bases between them. CDR3 length: 16 residues. Germline loops: CDR1 MNHNS, CDR2 SASEGT. The CDR3 DNA reads as TGTGCCAGCAGTGCCTCACTCCCGGACTCCCAAGAGACCCAGTACTTC. Its protein product is CASSASLPDSQETQYF.

This chain links TRBV12-3 or TRBV12-4 with TRBJ1-5, with 7 bases lining up with TRBD1. Trimming cost V 10 bases and J 9 bases; bases outside gene matches: 12. The CDR3 extends over 13 amino acids. The CDR3 reads CAIARTGVSPQHF. The CDR3, as DNA: TGTGCCATCGCACGGACAGGCGTGTCGCCCCAGCATTTT.

This clone is a singleton in its sample. The chain links TRBV6-4 to TRBJ2-7, with 9 bases lining up with TRBD1. The ends lost 3 bases at V and 3 bases at J; junction bases unmatched: 18. The CDR3 runs 19 residues. Germline-derived CDR1 and CDR2 are MRHNA and SNTAGT. The CDR3 DNA reads as TGTGCCAGCAGTGAGGACAGGGGTAGCCCACGCAAAGAGATCTACGAGCAGTACTTC. Protein: CASSEDRGSPRKEIYEQYF.

The rearrangement joins TRBV11-3 to TRBJ2-5; TRBD2 matches at 10 bases. This CDR3 is 15 amino acids long. Trimming at V came to 5 bases and at J to 1 base, leaving 4 bases not matched to a gene. Germline assignment: CDR1 SGHNT and CDR2 YENEEA. The CDR3 bases are TGTGCCAGCAGCCAACTAGCGGGAAGCCAAGAGACCCAGTACTTC. This translates into CASSQLAGSQETQYF.

This clone was seen more than once but under ten times. The chain has TRBV7-6 and TRBJ1-6; 9 positions match TRBD1. Germline CDR1 is SGHVS and CDR2 is FNYEAQ. This CDR3 is 18 amino acids long. V gave up 3 bases and J gave up 7 bases; unmatched junction bases: 13. The CDR3 spells CASSFSAPLGQGNSPLHF. The CDR3 DNA follows: TGTGCCAGCAGCTTCTCAGCGCCCCTAGGACAGGGGAATTCACCCCTCCACTTT.

The V call is TRBV3-1 (or the pseudogene TRBV3-2), the J call TRBJ1-2; unclear D gene. The CDR3 extends over 13 amino acids. The V and J ends lost 2 bases and 8 bases respectively, with 12 bases between them. CDR1 and CDR2 (germline): LGHDT, YNNKEL (reference sequence). CDR3 in DNA: TGTGCCAGCAGCCAATGGTCAGCAGTAGGCTACACCTTC. This sequence encodes CASSQWSAVGYTF.

This clone was picked up one time. The rearrangement joins TRBV3-1 (or the pseudogene TRBV3-2) to TRBJ1-1; D is uncertain. Trimming removed 1 base from V and 4 bases from J, with 4 bases in between. The CDR3 totals 12 residues. Germline CDR1 reads LGHDT; CDR2 reads YNNKEL (reference sequence). CDR3 residues: CASSQVGTEAFF. In DNA form, the CDR3 reads TGTGCCAGCAGCCAAGTGGGCACTGAAGCTTTCTTT.

The chain combines TRBV14 with TRBJ2-1; D ambiguous. V gave up 4 bases and J gave up 4 bases, with 17 bases separating them. This CDR3 spans 16 amino acids. Germline assignment: CDR1 SGHDN and CDR2 FVKESK. The CDR3 nucleotides read TGTGCCAGCAGCCGACCGACCGACGGCGATTACAATGAGCAGTTCTTC. Residues: CASSRPTDGDYNEQFF.

The chain joins TRBV4-3 to TRBJ2-1; possibly TRBD2 for D (5 bases). CDR1 and CDR2 (germline): LGHNA, YSLEER. Trimming left V 1 base short and J 0 bases short, with 13 bases between. The CDR3 contains 17 residues. CDR3 DNA sequence: TGCGCCAGCAGCCAAGTTTTAAGAGGGAGCTCCTACAATGAGCAGTTCTTC. This encodes CASSQVLRGSSYNEQFF.

This rearrangement joins TRBV5-1 to TRBJ2-1; possibly TRBD1 for D (5 bases). There are 17 residues in the CDR3. The V gene lost 0 bases and the J gene lost 2 bases, with 15 bases spanning the gap. CDR1 SGHRS and CDR2 YFSETQ come from the germline V gene. The CDR3 bases are TGCGCCAGCAGCTTGGAGTCATTTAGGGGCGCCTACAATGAGCAGTTCTTC. Its protein is CASSLESFRGAYNEQFF.

The table lists this clone with a few counts. The chain employs TRBV27 and TRBJ1-1; D unresolved. V was trimmed by 4 bases and J by 4 bases, leaving 10 bases between them. Germline CDR1 and CDR2: MNHEY and SMNVEV (reference sequence). This CDR3 contains 13 residues. CDR3 DNA sequence: TGTGCCAGCAGTTCAACCCCAGCCACTGAAGCTTTCTTT. Its protein product is CASSSTPATEAFF.

The chain couples TRBV5-1 to TRBJ2-1; 11 bases fit TRBD2. The junction had 6 bases not matched to a gene; V was cut back by 5 bases and J by 2 bases. Germline CDR1 and CDR2: SGHRS and YFSETQ. The length of the CDR3 is 16 residues. The CDR3, as DNA: TGCGCCAGCAGGGACTTAGCGGGGGGGCCCTACAATGAGCAGTTCTTC. This translates into CASRDLAGGPYNEQFF.

The V and J genes are TRBV5-1 and TRBJ2-5; 10 positions match TRBD2. Germline V gene sequence: CDR1 SGHRS, CDR2 YFSETQ. The CDR3 length is 17 residues. V was clipped by 0 bases and J by 4 bases; unmatched bases: 9. The CDR3, as DNA: TGCGCCAGCAGCTTGGTCGGTAGCGGGGGGACTGGAGAGACCCAGTACTTC. Translated: CASSLVGSGGTGETQYF.

The chain joins TRBV20-1 to TRBJ1-1, with D unclear. The V end lost 4 bases, the J end lost 6 bases, and 9 bases lay between the germline ends. CDR1 is DFQATT and CDR2 is SNEGSKA in the germline V gene (reference sequence). There are 11 residues in the CDR3. CDR3 region: CSATQDAEAFF. The CDR3 nucleotides read TGCAGTGCTACCCAGGATGCTGAAGCTTTCTTT.

This clone was detected only a few times. The chain couples TRBV5-1 to TRBJ1-3; D is ambiguous. Germline CDR1 reads SGHRS; CDR2 reads YFSETQ. The ends were cut back, 8 bases at V and 0 bases at J, with 9 bases in the middle. This CDR3 comprises 13 residues. In nucleotides, the CDR3 is TGCGCCAGTTCCCGGGACTCTGGAAACACCATATATTTT. Encoded protein: CASSRDSGNTIYF.

With regard to this clone: Additional DNA sequences in this sample encode the identical CDR3. The rearrangement joins TRBV6-4 to TRBJ2-2; D is undetermined. In germline, CDR1 is MRHNA, CDR2 SNTAGT. V lost 2 bases and J 3 bases, leaving 4 bases between the germline ends. This CDR3 is 13 amino acids long. The CDR3 DNA is TGTGCCAGCAGTGACGGGGACACCGGGGAGCTGTTTTTT. Encoded protein: CASSDGDTGELFF.

The rearrangement uses TRBV5-1 and TRBJ2-5, with no clear D. The CDR3 spans 15 residues. CDR1 and CDR2 from the germline V gene are SGHRS and YFSETQ. Trimming took 4 bases from V and 2 from J, leaving 15 bases between them. CDR3 coding DNA: TGCGCCAGCAGCCCGAACACCCCAGGACAAGAGACCCAGTACTTC. This encodes CASSPNTPGQETQYF.

This clone was seen more than once but under ten times. The J gene is TRBJ1-1, the V gene TRBV6-2 or TRBV6-3; D is unclear. Per germline, CDR1 MNHEY and CDR2 SVGEGT. Trimming pared 3 bases from V and 7 bases from J, leaving 12 bases between. There are 13 residues in the CDR3. CDR3 sequence reads: CASSYGFRSEAFF. CDR3 nucleotide sequence: TGTGCCAGCAGTTATGGGTTTCGGAGTGAAGCTTTCTTT.

The rearrangement uses TRBV9 and TRBJ2-7; D may be TRBD1 (5 bases). The CDR3 runs 13 residues. V was cut by 3 bases and J by 3 bases, with 10 bases left in between. The V gene's germline CDR1 is SGDLS and CDR2 YYNGEE. Here the CDR3 reads CASSGGAGYEQYF. The DNA for the CDR3 is TGTGCCAGCAGCGGGGGCGCAGGCTACGAGCAGTACTTC.

V is TRBV7-7 and J is TRBJ2-2; possible D gene TRBD2, 6 bases. The germline V and J ends were trimmed by 0 bases and 5 bases, with 10 bases remaining between them. The CDR3 runs 15 residues. CDR1 SSHAT and CDR2 FNYEAQ come from the germline V gene (reference sequence). Here the CDR3 reads CASSLAAAGTGELFF. CDR3 in DNA: TGTGCCAGCAGCTTAGCCGCGGCGGGGACCGGGGAGCTGTTTTTT.

The chain employs TRBV4-1 and TRBJ2-6; TRBD2 agrees at 8 bases. Trimming cost V 3 bases and J 0 bases; bases outside gene matches: 7. The CDR3 is made up of 18 amino acids. Germline V CDR1 and CDR2: MGHRA, YSYEKL. The CDR3 here is CASSHERGIFSGANVLTF. In nucleotides, the CDR3 is TGCGCCAGCAGCCACGAGCGGGGGATCTTCTCTGGGGCCAACGTCCTGACTTTC.